This TCR beta chain was retrieved from a study of T cell repertoires in cytomegalovirus infection. TCRdb itself ran the reads through MiXCR, one entry per CDR3 protein. The profile shows 370,000 or so distinct CDR3 sequences, approximately 35% of them singletons. This clonotype has more than one count but fewer than ten. Its antigen is still unknown. Here the sequenced sample was cultured PBMCs, taken from culture after CMV antigen stimulation. The sequence was collected from a human donor in good health (CMV status not recorded). Some clones in this sample may be carry-over from other donors' samples.

CDR3 in DNA: TGTGCCAGCAGCGTAGAGGTTGGGGCAGTCCCCTACGAGCAGTACTTC. This codes for CASSVEVGAVPYEQYF. V and J are TRBV9 and TRBJ2-7; tentative D call: TRBD1 (5 bases). The CDR3 runs 16 residues. V shed 0 bases and J shed 2 bases, with 15 bases lying between them. Germline V lookup: CDR1 SGDLS, CDR2 YYNGEE.